This T cell receptor (beta chain) was identified during a study of blood T cell repertoires in COVID-19. Across the whole study: PBMCs, B-cell-depleted T cells, or T cells provided the cDNA or gDNA that made up the material.

The CDR3 contains 16 residues. Trimming took 0 bases from V and 1 from J; bases not matched to a gene: 3. Germline V CDR1 and CDR2: SGHDT, YYEEEE. Clones were sequenced by immunoSEQ multiplex PCR, and TCRdb holds only the in-frame ones, with some missing. The sample contains approximately 44,000 clones, around 92% of which appear only once. This chain joins TRBV5-6 and TRBJ2-5, with 10 positions matching TRBD1. Sequencing input: peripheral blood. The origin of this receptor is a human donor in a cohort sampled during active COVID-19. The CDR3 DNA follows: TGTGCCAGCAGCTTGGCCGGGACAGGGGCCCAAGAGACCCAGTACTTC. Amino acids: CASSLAGTGAQETQYF.